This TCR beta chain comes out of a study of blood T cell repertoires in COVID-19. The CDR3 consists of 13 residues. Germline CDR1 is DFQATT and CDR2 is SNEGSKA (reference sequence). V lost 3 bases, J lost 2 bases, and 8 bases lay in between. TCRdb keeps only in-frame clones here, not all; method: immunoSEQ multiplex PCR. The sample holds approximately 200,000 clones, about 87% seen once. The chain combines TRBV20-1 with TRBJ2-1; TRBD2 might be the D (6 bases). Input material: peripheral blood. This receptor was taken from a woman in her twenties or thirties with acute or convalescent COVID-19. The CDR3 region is CSASGTPYNEQFF. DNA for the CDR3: TGCAGTGCTAGTGGGACTCCCTACAATGAGCAGTTCTTC.